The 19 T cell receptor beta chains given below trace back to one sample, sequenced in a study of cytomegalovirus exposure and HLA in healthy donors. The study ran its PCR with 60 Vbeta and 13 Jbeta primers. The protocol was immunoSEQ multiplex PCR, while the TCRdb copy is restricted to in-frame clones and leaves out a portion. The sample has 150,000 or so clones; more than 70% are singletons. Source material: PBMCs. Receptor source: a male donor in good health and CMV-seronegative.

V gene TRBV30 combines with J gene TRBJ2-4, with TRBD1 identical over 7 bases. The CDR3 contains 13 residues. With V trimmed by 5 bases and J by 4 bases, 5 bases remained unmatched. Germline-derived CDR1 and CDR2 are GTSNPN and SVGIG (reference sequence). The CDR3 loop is CAWGSTGKNIQYF. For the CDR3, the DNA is TGTGCCTGGGGATCGACAGGGAAAAACATTCAGTACTTC. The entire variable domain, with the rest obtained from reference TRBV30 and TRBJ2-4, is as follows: SQTIHQWPATLVQPVGSPLSLECTVEGTSNPNLYWYRQAAGRGLQLLFYSVGIGQISSEVPQNLSASRPQDRQFILSSKKLLLSDSGFYLCAWGSTGKNIQYFGAGTRLSVL.

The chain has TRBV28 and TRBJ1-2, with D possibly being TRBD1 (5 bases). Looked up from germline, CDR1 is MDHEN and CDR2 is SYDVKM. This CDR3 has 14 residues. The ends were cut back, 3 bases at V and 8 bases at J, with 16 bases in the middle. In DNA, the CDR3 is TGTGCCAGCAGTTTTGGGCAGGGAGGTAGGGGCTACACCTTC. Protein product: CASSFGQGGRGYTF.

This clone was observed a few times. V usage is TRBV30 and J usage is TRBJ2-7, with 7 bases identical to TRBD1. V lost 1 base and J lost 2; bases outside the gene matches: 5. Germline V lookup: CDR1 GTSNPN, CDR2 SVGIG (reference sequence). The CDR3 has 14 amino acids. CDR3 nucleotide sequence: TGTGCCTGGAGTGACCGGACAGGCGCCTACGAGCAGTACTTC. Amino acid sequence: CAWSDRTGAYEQYF.

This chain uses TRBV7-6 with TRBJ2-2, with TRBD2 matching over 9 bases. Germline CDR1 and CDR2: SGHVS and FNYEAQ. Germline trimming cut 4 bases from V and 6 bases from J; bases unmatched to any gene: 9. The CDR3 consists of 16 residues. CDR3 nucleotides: TGTGCCAGCAGCTACATAGCGGGAGAGGGGTCCGGGGAGCTGTTTTTT. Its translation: CASSYIAGEGSGELFF.

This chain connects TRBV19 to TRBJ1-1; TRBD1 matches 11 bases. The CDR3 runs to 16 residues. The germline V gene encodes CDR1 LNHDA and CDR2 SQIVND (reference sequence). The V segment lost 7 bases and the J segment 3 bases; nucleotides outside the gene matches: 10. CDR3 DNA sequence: TGTGCCAGTACCCTAGGGACAGGGGGTAGGGACACTGAAGCTTTCTTT. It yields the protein CASTLGTGGRDTEAFF.

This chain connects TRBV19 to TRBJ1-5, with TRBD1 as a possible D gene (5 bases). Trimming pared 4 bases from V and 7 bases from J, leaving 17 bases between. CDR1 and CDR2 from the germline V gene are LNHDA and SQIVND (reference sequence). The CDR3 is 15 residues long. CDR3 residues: CASSTRTSGLQPQHF. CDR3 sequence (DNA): TGTGCCAGTAGTACCCGGACATCAGGCCTGCAGCCCCAGCATTTT. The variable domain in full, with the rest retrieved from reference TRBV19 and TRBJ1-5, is DGGITQSPKYLFRKEGQNVTLSCEQNLNHDAMYWYRQDPGQGLRLIYYSQIVNDFQKGDIAEGYSVSREKKESFPLTVTSAQKNPTAFYLCASSTRTSGLQPQHFGDGTRLSIL.

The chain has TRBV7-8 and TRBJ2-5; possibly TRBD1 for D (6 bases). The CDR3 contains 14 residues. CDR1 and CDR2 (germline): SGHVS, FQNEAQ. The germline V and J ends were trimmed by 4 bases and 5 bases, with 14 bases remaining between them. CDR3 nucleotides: TGTGCCAGCAGCTCCTACCCTAGGGGGGAGACCCAGTACTTC. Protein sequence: CASSSYPRGETQYF.

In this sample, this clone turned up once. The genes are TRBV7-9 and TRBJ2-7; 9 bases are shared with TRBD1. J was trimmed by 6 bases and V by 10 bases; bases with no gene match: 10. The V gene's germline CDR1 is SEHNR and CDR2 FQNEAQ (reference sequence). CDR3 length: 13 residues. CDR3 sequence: CAISGTGFFEQYF. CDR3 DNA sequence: TGTGCCATTTCCGGGACAGGGTTTTTCGAGCAGTACTTC.

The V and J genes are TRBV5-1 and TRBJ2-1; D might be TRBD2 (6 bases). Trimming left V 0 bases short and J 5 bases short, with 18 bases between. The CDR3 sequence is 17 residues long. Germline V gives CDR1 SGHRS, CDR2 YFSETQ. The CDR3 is CASSLGTEGAYDNEQFF. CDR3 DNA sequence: TGCGCCAGCAGCTTGGGAACGGAGGGAGCCTACGACAATGAGCAGTTCTTC.

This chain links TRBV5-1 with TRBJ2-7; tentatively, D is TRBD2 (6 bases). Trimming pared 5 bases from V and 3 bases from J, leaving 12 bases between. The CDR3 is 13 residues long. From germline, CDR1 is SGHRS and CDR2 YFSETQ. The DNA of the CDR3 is TGCGCCAGCAGGGAGGGGCAGAACTACGAGCAGTACTTC. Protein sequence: CASREGQNYEQYF.

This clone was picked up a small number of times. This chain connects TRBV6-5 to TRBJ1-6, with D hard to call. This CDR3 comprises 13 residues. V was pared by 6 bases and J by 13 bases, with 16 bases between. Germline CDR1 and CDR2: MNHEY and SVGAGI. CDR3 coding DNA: TGTGCCAGCAGCCTCAACGGGGTTCTCCCCCTCCACTTT. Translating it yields CASSLNGVLPLHF.

CDR3 DNA: TGTGCCAGCAGCTTAATGGGTGGGGACAGACCCTACAATGAGCAGTTCTTC. Protein sequence: CASSLMGGDRPYNEQFF. V and J are TRBV7-2 and TRBJ2-1; 7 nucleotides align to TRBD1. The ends lost 2 bases at V and 2 bases at J; junction bases unmatched: 9. CDR1 and CDR2 from the germline V gene are SGHTA and FQGNSA. The CDR3 is 17 amino acids.

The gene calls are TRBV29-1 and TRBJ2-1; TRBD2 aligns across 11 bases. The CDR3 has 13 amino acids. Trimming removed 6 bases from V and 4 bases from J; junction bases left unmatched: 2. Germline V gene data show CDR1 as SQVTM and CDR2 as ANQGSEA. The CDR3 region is CSVGLADYNEQFF. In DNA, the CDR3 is TGCAGCGTGGGACTAGCGGATTACAATGAGCAGTTCTTC.

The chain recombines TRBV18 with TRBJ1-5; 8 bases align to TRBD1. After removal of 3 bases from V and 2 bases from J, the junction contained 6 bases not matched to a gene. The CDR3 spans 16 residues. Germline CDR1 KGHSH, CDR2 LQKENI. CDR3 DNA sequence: TGTGCCAGCTCACCCGGACAGGGAGGCGGCAATCAGCCCCAGCATTTT. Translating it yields CASSPGQGGGNQPQHF.

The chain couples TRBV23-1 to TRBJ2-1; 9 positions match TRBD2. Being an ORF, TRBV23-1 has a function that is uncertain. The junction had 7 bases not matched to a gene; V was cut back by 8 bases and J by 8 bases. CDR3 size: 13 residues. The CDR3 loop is CASPQREDYEQFF. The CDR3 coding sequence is TGCGCCAGCCCTCAGCGGGAGGATTATGAGCAGTTCTTC.

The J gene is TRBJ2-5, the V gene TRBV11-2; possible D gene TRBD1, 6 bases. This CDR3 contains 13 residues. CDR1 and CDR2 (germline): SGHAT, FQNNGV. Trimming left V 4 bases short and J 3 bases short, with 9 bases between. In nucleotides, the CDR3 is TGTGCCAGCAGCTCATGGACAGAAGAGACCCAGTACTTC. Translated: CASSSWTEETQYF. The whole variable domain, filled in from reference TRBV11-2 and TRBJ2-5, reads EAGVAQSPRYKIIEKRQSVAFWCNPISGHATLYWYQQILGQGPKLLIQFQNNGVVDDSQLPKDRFSAERLKGVDSTLKIQPAKLEDSAVYLCASSSWTEETQYFGPGTRLLVL.

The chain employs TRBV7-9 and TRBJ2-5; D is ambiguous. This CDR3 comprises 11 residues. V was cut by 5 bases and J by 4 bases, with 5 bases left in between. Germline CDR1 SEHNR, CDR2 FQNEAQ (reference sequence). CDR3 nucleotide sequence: TGTGCCAGCAGCGCCAGAGAGACCCAGTACTTC. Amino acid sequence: CASSARETQYF. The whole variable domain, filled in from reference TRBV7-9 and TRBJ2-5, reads DTGVSQNPRHKITKRGQNVTFRCDPISEHNRLYWYRQTLGQGPEFLTYFQNEAQLEKSRLLSDRFSAERPKGSFSTLEIQRTEQGDSAMYLCASSARETQYFGPGTRLLVL.

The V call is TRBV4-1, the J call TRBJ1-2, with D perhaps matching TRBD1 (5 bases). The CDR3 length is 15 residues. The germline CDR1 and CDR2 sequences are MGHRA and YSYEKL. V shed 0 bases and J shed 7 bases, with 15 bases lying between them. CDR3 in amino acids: CASSQESQGITGYTF. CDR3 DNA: TGCGCCAGCAGCCAAGAAAGCCAGGGAATCACTGGCTACACCTTC.

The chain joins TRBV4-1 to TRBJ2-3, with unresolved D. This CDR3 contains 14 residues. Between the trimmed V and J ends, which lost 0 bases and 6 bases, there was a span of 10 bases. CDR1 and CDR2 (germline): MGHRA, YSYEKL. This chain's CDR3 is CASSQDDGSDTQYF. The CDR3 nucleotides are TGCGCCAGCAGCCAAGATGATGGCTCGGATACGCAGTATTTT.